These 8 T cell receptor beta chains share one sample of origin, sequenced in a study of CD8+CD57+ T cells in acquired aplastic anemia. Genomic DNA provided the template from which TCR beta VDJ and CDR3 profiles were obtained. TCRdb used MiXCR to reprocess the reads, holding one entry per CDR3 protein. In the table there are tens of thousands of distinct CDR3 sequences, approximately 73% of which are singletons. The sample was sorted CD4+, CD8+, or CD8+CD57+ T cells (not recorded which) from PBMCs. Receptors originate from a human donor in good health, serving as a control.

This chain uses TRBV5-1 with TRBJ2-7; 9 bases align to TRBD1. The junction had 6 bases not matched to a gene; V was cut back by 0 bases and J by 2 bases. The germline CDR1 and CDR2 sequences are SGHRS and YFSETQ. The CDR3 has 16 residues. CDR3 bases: TGCGCCAGCAGCTTGGACGCCGGACAGGGGACCTACGAGCAGTACTTC. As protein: CASSLDAGQGTYEQYF.

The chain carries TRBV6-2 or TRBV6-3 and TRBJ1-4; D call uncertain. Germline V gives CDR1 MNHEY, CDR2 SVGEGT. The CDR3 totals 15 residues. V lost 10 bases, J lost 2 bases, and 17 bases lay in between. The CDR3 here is CATADRRRTNEKLFF. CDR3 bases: TGTGCCACCGCCGACCGGAGGCGTACTAATGAAAAACTGTTTTTT.

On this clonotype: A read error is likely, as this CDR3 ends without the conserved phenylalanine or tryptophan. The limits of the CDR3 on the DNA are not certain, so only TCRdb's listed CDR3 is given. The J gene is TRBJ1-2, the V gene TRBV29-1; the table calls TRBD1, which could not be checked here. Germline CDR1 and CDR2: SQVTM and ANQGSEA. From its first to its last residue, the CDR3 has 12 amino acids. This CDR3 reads CSARPGQGLGGL.

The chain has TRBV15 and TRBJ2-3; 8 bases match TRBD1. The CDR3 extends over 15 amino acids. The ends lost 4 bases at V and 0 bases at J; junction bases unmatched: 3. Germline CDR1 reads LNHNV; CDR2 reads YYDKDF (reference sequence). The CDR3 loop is CATSTDRGSTDTQYF. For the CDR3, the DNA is TGTGCCACCAGCACCGACAGGGGCAGCACAGATACGCAGTATTTT.

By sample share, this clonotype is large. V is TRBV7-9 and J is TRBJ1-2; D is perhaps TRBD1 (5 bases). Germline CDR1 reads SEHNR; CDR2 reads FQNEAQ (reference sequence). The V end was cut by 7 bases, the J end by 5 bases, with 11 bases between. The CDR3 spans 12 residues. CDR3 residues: CASTGDRYGYTF. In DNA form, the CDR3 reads TGTGCCAGCACGGGGGACCGGTATGGCTACACCTTC.

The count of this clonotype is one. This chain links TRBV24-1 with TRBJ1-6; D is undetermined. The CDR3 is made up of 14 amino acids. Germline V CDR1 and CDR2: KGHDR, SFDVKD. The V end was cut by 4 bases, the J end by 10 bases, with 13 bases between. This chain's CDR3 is CATSEGREVSPLHF. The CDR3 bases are TGTGCCACCAGTGAAGGACGGGAGGTCTCACCCCTCCACTTT.

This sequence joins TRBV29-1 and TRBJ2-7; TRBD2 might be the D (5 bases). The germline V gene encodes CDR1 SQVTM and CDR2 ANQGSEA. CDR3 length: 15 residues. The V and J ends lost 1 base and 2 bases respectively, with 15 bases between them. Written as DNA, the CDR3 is TGCAGCGTTGAAGCCGGGGATTTTCCCGCCTACGAGCAGTACTTC. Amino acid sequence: CSVEAGDFPAYEQYF.

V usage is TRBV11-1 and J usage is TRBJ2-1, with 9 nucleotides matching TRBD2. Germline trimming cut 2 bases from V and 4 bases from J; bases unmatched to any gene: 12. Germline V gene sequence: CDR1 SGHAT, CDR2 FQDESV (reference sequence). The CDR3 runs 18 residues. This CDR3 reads CASSLLLGGGDTYNEQFF. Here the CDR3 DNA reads TGTGCCAGCAGCTTACTTCTTGGCGGGGGGGATACTTACAATGAGCAGTTCTTC.